This TCR beta chain was identified during a study of OX40 agonist ivuxolimab in advanced cancers. Study-wide background: Ivuxolimab, an antibody acting as an agonist of OX40 (CD134), was used to treat patients.

Germline V lookup: CDR1 SQVTM, CDR2 ANQGSEA. V was shortened by 3 bases and J by 2 bases, with 0 bases between the two germline ends. The CDR3 totals 10 residues. Clones were read by immunoSEQ multiplex PCR, and TCRdb kept only the in-frame ones, dropping some. Here the sample spans roughly 49,000 clones, over 60% being singletons. On this clone itself: The sample holds other DNA sequences that translate to the same CDR3.

The source of this sequence is an adult with an advanced solid tumor such as melanoma, head and neck, liver or kidney cancer. Specimen: CD4+ or CD8+ T cells sorted from blood, collected in a trial of the OX40 agonist ivuxolimab. The chain carries TRBV29-1 and TRBJ2-3; D not resolved. Written as DNA, the CDR3 is TGCAGCGTTGACACAGATACGCAGTATTTT. This gives the protein CSVDTDTQYF.